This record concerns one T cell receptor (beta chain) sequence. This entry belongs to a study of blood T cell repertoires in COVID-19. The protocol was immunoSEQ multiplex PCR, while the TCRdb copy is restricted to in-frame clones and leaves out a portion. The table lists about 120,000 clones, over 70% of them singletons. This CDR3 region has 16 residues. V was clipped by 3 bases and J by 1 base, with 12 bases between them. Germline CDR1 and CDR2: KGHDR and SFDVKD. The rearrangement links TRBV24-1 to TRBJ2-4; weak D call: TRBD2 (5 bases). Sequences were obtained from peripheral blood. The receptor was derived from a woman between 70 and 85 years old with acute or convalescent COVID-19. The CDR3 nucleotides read TGTGCCACCAGTGATGCGGTAGCGACGGCCAAAAACATTCAGTACTTC. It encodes CATSDAVATAKNIQYF.